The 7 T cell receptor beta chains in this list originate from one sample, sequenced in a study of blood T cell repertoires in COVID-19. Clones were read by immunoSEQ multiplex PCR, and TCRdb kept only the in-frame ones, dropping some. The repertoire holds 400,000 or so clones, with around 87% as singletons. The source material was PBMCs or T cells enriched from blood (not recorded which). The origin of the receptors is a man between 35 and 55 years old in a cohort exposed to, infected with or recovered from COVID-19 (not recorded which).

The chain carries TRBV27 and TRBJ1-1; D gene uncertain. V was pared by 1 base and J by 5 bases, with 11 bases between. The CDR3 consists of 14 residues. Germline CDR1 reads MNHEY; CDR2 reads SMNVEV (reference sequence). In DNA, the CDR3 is TGTGCCAGCAGTTTATTGCCAGGAAGAACTGAAGCTTTCTTT. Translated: CASSLLPGRTEAFF.

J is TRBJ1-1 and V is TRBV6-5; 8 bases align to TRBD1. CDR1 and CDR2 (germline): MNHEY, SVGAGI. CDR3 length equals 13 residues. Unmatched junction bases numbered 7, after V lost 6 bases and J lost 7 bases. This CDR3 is CASRDRGGSEAFF. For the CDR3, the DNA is TGTGCCAGCAGAGACAGGGGCGGTAGTGAAGCTTTCTTT.

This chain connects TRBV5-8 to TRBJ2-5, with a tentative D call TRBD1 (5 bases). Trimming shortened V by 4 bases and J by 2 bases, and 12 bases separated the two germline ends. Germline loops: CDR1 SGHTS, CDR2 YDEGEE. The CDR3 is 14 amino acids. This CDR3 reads CASSVRQIQETQYF. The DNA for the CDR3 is TGTGCCAGCAGCGTCAGACAGATACAAGAGACCCAGTACTTC.

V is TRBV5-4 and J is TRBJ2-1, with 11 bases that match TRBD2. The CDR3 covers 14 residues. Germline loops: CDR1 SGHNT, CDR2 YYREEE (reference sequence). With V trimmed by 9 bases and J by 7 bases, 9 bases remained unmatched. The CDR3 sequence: CAILAGGPGNEQFF. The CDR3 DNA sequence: TGTGCCATTTTAGCGGGAGGGCCTGGAAATGAGCAGTTCTTC.

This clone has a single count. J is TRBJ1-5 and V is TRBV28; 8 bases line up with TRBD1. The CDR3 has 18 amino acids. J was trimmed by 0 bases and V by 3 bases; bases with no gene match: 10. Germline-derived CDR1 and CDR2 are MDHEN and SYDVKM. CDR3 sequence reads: CASSFSGQGRYSNQPQHF. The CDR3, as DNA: TGTGCCAGCAGTTTTTCCGGACAGGGAAGATATAGCAATCAGCCCCAGCATTTT.

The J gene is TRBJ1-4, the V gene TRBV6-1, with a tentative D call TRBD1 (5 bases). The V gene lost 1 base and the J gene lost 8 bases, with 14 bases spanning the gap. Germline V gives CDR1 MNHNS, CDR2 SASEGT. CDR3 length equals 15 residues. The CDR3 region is CASSEGPGMYEKLFF. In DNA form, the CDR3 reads TGTGCCAGCAGTGAAGGGCCAGGGATGTACGAAAAACTGTTTTTT.

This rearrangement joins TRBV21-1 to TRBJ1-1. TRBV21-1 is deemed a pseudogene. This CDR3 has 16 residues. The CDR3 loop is CASSKGEEAKKTEAFF. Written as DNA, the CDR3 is TGTGCCAGCAGCAAAGGAGAGGAGGCGAAGAAAACTGAAGCTTTCTTT.